Detailed here is one T cell receptor (beta chain). Its antigen remains unknown. These data originate in a study of cytomegalovirus exposure and HLA in healthy donors. V dropped 7 bases and J dropped 6 bases, with 7 bases sitting between them. Germline values: CDR1 MNHNY, CDR2 SVGAGI (reference sequence). The CDR3 covers 11 residues. Study-wide results and caveats: Immune exposure information comprised only CMV serostatus. According to the study, about 180 TCR beta chains were cytomegalovirus-associated.

Use of 60 Vbeta and 13 Jbeta primers characterized the PCR. Generated by immunoSEQ multiplex PCR, the TCRdb table keeps only in-frame clones and is missing some. The sample lists roughly 110,000 clones; roughly 70% were seen once. The V and J genes are TRBV6-6 and TRBJ1-5; D is ambiguous. Material for sequencing was PBMCs. The source is a woman in her 30s in good health and CMV-seronegative. In DNA, the CDR3 is TGTGCCAGCACCGCGGGTCAGCCCCAGCATTTT. Its translation is CASTAGQPQHF.